Listed below are T cell receptor beta chains from one sample, sequenced in a study of blood T cell repertoires in COVID-19. Libraries were prepared by immunoSEQ multiplex PCR; TCRdb keeps only in-frame clonotypes and omits some of them. The sample records under 250,000 clones, approximately 91% being singletons. Sequencing used peripheral blood. The origin of the receptors is a middle-aged woman with acute or convalescent COVID-19. The CDR3 runs from the conserved cysteine through the conserved F or W. D genes are given only for firm matches. The size of a clone is reported for some rows only, either as once, few or many, or as a class for expanded clones.

j_gene | abundance | v_gene | d_gene | CDR3aa | CDR3nt
TRBJ2-4 | . | TRBV11-2 | . | CASSPITGPKNIQYF | TGTGCCAGCAGCCCGATCACAGGGCCCAAAAACATTCAGTACTTC
TRBJ2-1 | once | TRBV5-1 | . | CASSFLGRPPYNEQFF | TGCGCCAGCAGCTTCCTGGGGAGGCCTCCCTACAATGAGCAGTTCTTC
TRBJ1-1 | . | TRBV9 | TRBD1 | CASSANRGEAFF | TGTGCCAGCAGCGCAAACAGGGGTGAAGCTTTCTTT
TRBJ2-1 | . | TRBV19 | TRBD2 | CASSQRGSGTLQFF | TGTGCCAGTAGCCAAAGAGGTAGCGGGACTTTACAGTTCTTC
TRBJ1-1 | . | TRBV27 | . | CASRTAGMNTEAFF | TGTGCCAGCCGGACGGCAGGGATGAACACTGAAGCTTTCTTT
TRBJ2-5 | . | TRBV7-3 | . | CASSSTGKETQYF | TGTGCCAGCAGCTCTACAGGGAAAGAGACCCAGTACTTC
TRBJ1-1 | . | TRBV11-2 | TRBD1 | CASSQTGGGPEAFF | TGTGCCAGCAGCCAGACAGGGGGCGGACCTGAAGCTTTCTTT
TRBJ1-6 | . | TRBV10-3 | . | CAISESGSGRPLHF | TGTGCCATCAGTGAGTCGGGCAGCGGTCGGCCCCTCCACTTT
TRBJ2-1 | . | TRBV19 | . | CASSMRTTPNEQFF | TGTGCCAGTAGTATGAGGACAACCCCCAATGAGCAGTTCTTC
TRBJ1-1 | . | TRBV2 | . | CASSGGGQKNTEAFF | TGTGCCAGCAGTGGGGGCGGACAAAAGAACACTGAAGCTTTCTTT
TRBJ1-1 | . | TRBV9 | TRBD1 | CASSAGQGANTEAFF | TGTGCCAGCAGCGCCGGACAGGGGGCGAACACTGAAGCTTTCTTT